The clone carrying this TCR beta chain was seen ten or more times. This specimen comes from a study of T-cell memory formation after mild COVID-19. TCRdb analysed the 5' RACE reads with MiXCR anew, one entry per CDR3 protein. The sample lists under 200,000 distinct CDR3 sequences; 30% to 35% were seen once. The germline V gene encodes CDR1 SGHTA and CDR2 FQGNSA. The V gene lost 1 base and the J gene lost 1 base, with 10 bases spanning the gap. This CDR3 has 15 residues. This chain uses TRBV7-2 with TRBJ2-5; D gene ambiguous. Material: PBMCs or a T cell subset sorted from them (not recorded which). The source is an adult woman who had mild COVID-19 (a few samples of this study predate the infection). Cell type and time point are not known. The CDR3, as DNA: TGTGCCAGCAGCTTAGTGCCGGTACCCCAAGAGACCCAGTACTTC. Translation gives CASSLVPVPQETQYF.